This record looks at one TCR beta chain sequence and its context. What it binds is unknown. The sample originates from a study of identical twins. Each cDNA held unique molecular identifiers, and template switching gave it a universal primer site. TCRdb processed the 5' RACE reads anew with MiXCR; each CDR3 protein has one entry. The table has approximately 220,000 distinct CDR3 sequences, less than 9.5% seen once; the top ten hold 5% to 6.5%. Study outcomes and limitations: With beta out-of-frame sequences, excess sharing by twins was weaker. Instead of following the same donors, the conclusions were based on cross-sectional statistical analysis. Partial confounding of zero-insertion analyses by invariant MAIT and iNKT cells was possible.

The V gene's germline CDR1 is SEHNR and CDR2 FQNEAQ (reference sequence). V was cut by 5 bases and J by 8 bases, with 9 bases left in between. There are 11 residues in the CDR3. The sequence was collected from a woman aged 18-29 years in good health. The sequenced sample consisted of memory (CD45RO+) T cells sorted from blood. The V gene is TRBV7-9, the J gene TRBJ1-1; D unresolved. For the CDR3, the DNA is TGTGCCAGCAGCAAGGGAGGGGAAGCTTTCTTT. It is translated as CASSKGGEAFF.